The subject of this entry is one T cell receptor beta chain. Antigen: not known. Primers: 60 Vbeta forward and 13 Jbeta reverse. Original processing notes: Unique TCR beta chains numbered approximately 76 million in a later analysis, with around 10 million shared. Profiling relied on immunoSEQ multiplex PCR, and the TCRdb table lists in-frame clones only, not all of them. That table supplies the V and J calls and clone size; D and trimming were determined from the DNA. The sample has approximately 150,000 clones; roughly 80% are singletons. The CDR3 has 15 residues. Germline assignment: CDR1 MDHEN and CDR2 SYDVKM. The ends were cut back, 7 bases at V and 4 bases at J, with 14 bases in the middle. The sample belongs to a study of cytomegalovirus exposure and HLA in healthy donors. Whole-study results and caveats: Listed as cytomegalovirus-associated were 150 to 200 TCR beta chains. In terms of immune exposure information, only CMV serostatus was available.

Sequencing was carried out using PBMCs. This chain joins TRBV28 and TRBJ2-6, with unresolved D. The clonotype originates from a male donor in good health and CMV-seronegative. DNA for the CDR3: TGTGCCAGCAAGAGAGGTACTGCCGGGGCCAACGTCCTGACTTTC. This codes for CASKRGTAGANVLTF.